The clone carrying this T cell receptor (beta chain) was detected ten times or more. These data belong to a study of human T cells and chemical hapten exposure. Study details: Patients got weekly scalp diphenylcyclopropenone doses over the approximately 24-week study. Patients, mostly women, had alopecia areata, alopecia totalis or alopecia universalis.

Germline CDR1 reads DFQATT; CDR2 reads SNEGSKA (reference sequence). The V end lost 0 bases, the J end lost 6 bases, and 8 bases lay between the germline ends. This CDR3 region has 12 residues. Time point noted: patch test 2, 6 weeks after DPC sensitization. Treatment indicated: therapeutic diphenylcyclopropenone sensitization with weekly scalp DPC. During construction of the library, unique molecular identifiers were attached to individual cDNA molecules for quantitative, reproducible TCR counting. Using its own MiXCR run on the RACE reads, TCRdb lists one record per CDR3 protein. This table has about 55,000 distinct CDR3 sequences, about 10% appearing once.

The TCR sequence derives from a woman between 45 and 60 years old with alopecia areata. Some clones in this sample may be carry-over from other donors' samples. The chain combines TRBV20-1 with TRBJ1-2; D is unresolved. The material sequenced was whole blood, taken in connection with sensitization to the hapten diphenylcyclopropenone (DPC). Written as DNA, the CDR3 is TGCAGTGCTAGAGATTTGGGGAATGGCTACACCTTC. Translation: CSARDLGNGYTF.